This TCR beta chain is from a study of human T cells and chemical hapten exposure (dated by TCRdb to the early 2020s). Some background on the complete study: For sensitization, 2% DPC in acetone was applied to a roughly 2 cm by roughly 2 cm area of upper inner arm skin. Throughout the study period of roughly five months, patients also received therapeutic DPC doses to the scalp every week. Patch testing was done on the upper back using Finn chambers containing 0.01% DPC, and results were scored after 6 days according to International Contact Dermatitis Research Group standards. Alopecia areata with under or over 50% scalp involvement, alopecia totalis and alopecia universalis were represented in the patient cohort, which was mostly female. The libraries were sequenced as a pool, and the TCR yield per sample differed mostly because of small variations in library volumes within the pool. In alopecia patients, the study followed how the peripheral blood TCR repertoire changed in vivo over primary and secondary sensitization to diphenylcyclopropenone (DPC), a hapten. Blood samples were taken from patients before sensitization (week 0) and then at 2, 6 and about 24 weeks after DPC sensitization. Blood for TCR sequencing was provided by twenty-nine alopecia patients at one to four time points (pre-sensitization, 2, 6 and 24 weeks).

What the research found in general, with its limitations: Significantly more large CDR3 similarity clusters were formed by expanded TCRs than by pre-sensitization or healthy control sets, consistent with antigen-driven responses. Because all patients had alopecia, a presumed autoimmune disease, the immune response of the patients might differ from that of healthy individuals. Patch test score was positively correlated with the number of PT1 expanded TCRs, with significance at thresholds 8, 16 and 32 but not at 4. Repeated subsampling changed both the strength of the expansion versus patch-test correlation and the threshold at which that correlation became significant. DPC sensitization did not change the number of TCRs with a frequency above 1 in 1000, and there was no evidence of changes in global repertoire structure.

CDR1 is given as MNHEY and CDR2 as SVGAGI, both from the germline V gene. The junction carries 5 bases between V and J, which are trimmed by 3 bases and 0 bases respectively. The CDR3 goes from the cysteine to the phenylalanine over 13 residues. Only CDR3 DNA is held: 39 bases, read in frame from base 1. The sample's time point label is to be understood as: patch test 3, about 24 weeks after DPC sensitization. What the treatment or condition label conveys for this sample: therapeutic diphenylcyclopropenone sensitization with weekly scalp DPC. At each patch-test visit, blood was drawn before the patch test was applied. Eligible patients were aged 18 to 70, diagnosed with alopecia, deemed suitable for DPC therapy, and excluded if pregnant. Total RNA was extracted from unfractionated whole blood collected in Tempus Blood RNA tubes. About this clonotype itself: The antigen this receptor binds is unknown. The record has no base qualities; no much larger clone is one base away.

Libraries came from RACE. The listed sequencing device is NextSeq 500. During library preparation, unique molecular identifiers were attached to individual cDNA molecules so that TCRs could be counted quantitatively and reproducibly. Each blood RNA sample was used to sequence both TCR alpha and TCR beta chains. In the original analysis: Samples had a median of 95,638 TCRs, with a range from roughly 23,224 to 750,000. V, J and CDR3 annotation of the TCR reads was performed with the Decombinator software suite. For PS versus PT1 abundance plots, all samples were subsampled to the same number of TCRs (28,000). TCRs were defined as expanded if absent before sensitization and observed at least eight times at the 2-week time point. TCRdb trimmed the raw reads at Q25, called clones with MiXCR and kept productive beta chains. A single entry per CDR3 protein holds the most common genes and DNA from its merged rows. TCRdb's processing, not the study's, gives the V and J calls here. This sample has 50,000 to 80,000 distinct CDR3 sequences in its table, and approximately 11% of those were observed once. Roughly 2.3% of the sample comes from the top ten.

The sequence came from a woman in her 30s with alopecia areata. Some clones in this sample may be carry-over from other donors' samples. The sample here was whole blood, taken in connection with sensitization to the hapten diphenylcyclopropenone (DPC). The chain was built from TRBV6-5 and TRBJ1-2, with the D segment identity uncertain. The nucleotide sequence reads as follows: TGTGCCAGCAGTTATTTAGCTAACTATGGCTACACCTTC. Its protein reads: CASSYLANYGYTF.